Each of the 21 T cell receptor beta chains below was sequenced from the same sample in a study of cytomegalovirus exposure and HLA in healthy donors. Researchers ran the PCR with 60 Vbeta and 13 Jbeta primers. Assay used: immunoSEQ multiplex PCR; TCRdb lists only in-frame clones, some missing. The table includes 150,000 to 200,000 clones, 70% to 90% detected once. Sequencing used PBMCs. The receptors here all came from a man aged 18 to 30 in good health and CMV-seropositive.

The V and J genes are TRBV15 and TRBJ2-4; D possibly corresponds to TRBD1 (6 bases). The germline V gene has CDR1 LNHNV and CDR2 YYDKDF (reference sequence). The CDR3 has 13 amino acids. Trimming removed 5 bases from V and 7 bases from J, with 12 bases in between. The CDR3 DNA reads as TGTGCCACCAGCGAAGACAGGAATAACATTCAGTACTTC. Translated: CATSEDRNNIQYF.

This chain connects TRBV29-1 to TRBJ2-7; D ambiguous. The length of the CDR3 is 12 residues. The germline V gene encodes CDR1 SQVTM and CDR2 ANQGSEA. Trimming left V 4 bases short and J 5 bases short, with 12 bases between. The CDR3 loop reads CSVVPSPHEQYF. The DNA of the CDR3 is TGCAGCGTTGTTCCCAGTCCCCACGAGCAGTACTTC.

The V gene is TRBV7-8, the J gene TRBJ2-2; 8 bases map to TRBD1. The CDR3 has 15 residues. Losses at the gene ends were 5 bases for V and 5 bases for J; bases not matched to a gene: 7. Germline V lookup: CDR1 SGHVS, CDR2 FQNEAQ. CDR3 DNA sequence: TGTGCCAGCAGCCAGGGGACAGGAAGAACCGGGGAGCTGTTTTTT. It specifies CASSQGTGRTGELFF.

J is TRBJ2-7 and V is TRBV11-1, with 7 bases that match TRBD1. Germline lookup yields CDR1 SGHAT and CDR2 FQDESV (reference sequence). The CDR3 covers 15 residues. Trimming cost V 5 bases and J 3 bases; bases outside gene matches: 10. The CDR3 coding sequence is TGTGCCAGCAGCCGCGAGGGACAGACCCACTACGAGCAGTACTTC. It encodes CASSREGQTHYEQYF.

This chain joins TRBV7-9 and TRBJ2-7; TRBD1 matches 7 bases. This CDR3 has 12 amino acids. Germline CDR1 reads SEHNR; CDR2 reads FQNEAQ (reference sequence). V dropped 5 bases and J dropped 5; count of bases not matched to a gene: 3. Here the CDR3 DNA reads TGTGCCAGCAGCGATGGGACAGACGAGCAGTACTTC. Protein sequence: CASSDGTDEQYF.

The CDR3: CASRDRAEQFF. CDR3 DNA sequence: TGTGCCAGCCGGGACAGGGCTGAGCAGTTCTTC. The chain recombines TRBV5-6 with TRBJ2-1; 9 positions agree with TRBD1. The junction had 2 bases not matched to a gene; V was cut back by 7 bases and J by 9 bases. Germline CDR1 and CDR2: SGHDT and YYEEEE. CDR3 length equals 11 residues.

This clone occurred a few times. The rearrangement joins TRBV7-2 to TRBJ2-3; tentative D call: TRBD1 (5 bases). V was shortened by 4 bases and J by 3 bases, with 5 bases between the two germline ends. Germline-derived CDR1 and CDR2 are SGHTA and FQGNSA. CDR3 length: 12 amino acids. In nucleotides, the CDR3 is TGTGCCAGCAGCTCAGGGACAGATACGCAGTATTTT. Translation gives CASSSGTDTQYF.

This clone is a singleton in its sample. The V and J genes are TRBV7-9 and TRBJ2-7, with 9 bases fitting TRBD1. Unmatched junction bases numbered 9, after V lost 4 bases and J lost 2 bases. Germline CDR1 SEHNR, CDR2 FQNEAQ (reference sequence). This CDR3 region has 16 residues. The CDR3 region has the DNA TGTGCCAGCAGCTCCGGACAGGGGCGCTATCCCTACGAGCAGTACTTC. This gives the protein CASSSGQGRYPYEQYF. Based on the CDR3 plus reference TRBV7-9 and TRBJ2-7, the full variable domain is DTGVSQNPRHKITKRGQNVTFRCDPISEHNRLYWYRQTLGQGPEFLTYFQNEAQLEKSRLLSDRFSAERPKGSFSTLEIQRTEQGDSAMYLCASSSGQGRYPYEQYFGPGTRLTVT.

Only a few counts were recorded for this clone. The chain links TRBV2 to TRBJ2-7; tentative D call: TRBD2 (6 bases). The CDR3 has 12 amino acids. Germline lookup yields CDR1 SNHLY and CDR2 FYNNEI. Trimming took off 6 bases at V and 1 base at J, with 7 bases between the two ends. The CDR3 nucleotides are TGTGCCAGCAGGGAGGGGTCCTACGAGCAGTACTTC. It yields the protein CASREGSYEQYF.

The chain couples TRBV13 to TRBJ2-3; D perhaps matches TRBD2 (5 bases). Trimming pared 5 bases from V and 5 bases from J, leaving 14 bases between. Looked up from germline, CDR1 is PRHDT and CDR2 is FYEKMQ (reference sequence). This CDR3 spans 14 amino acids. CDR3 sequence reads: CASSPSLGRDTQYF. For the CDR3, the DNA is TGTGCCAGCAGCCCCTCCCTGGGGAGAGATACGCAGTATTTT.

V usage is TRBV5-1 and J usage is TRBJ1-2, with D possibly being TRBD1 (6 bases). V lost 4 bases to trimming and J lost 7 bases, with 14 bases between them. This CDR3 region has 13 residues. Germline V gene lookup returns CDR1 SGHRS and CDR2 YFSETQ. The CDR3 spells CASSQYRESGYTF. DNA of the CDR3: TGCGCCAGCAGCCAATACAGGGAGTCTGGCTACACCTTC.

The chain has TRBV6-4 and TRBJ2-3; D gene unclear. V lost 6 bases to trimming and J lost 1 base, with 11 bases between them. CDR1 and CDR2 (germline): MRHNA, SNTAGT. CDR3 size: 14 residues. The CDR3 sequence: CASRTYFGTDTQYF. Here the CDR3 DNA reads TGTGCCAGCAGGACATATTTTGGCACAGATACGCAGTATTTT.

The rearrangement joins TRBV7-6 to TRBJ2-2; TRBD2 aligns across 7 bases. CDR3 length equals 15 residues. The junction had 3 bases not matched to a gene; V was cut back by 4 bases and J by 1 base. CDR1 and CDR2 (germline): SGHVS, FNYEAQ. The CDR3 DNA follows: TGTGCCAGCAGCTGGACGGGGGGGAACACCGGGGAGCTGTTTTTT. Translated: CASSWTGGNTGELFF.

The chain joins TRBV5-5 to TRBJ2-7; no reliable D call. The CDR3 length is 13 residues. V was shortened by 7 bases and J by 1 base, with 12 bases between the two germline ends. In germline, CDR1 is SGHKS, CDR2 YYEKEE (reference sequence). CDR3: CASLLSLSYEQYF. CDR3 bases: TGTGCCAGCTTACTTTCCCTTTCCTACGAGCAGTACTTC.

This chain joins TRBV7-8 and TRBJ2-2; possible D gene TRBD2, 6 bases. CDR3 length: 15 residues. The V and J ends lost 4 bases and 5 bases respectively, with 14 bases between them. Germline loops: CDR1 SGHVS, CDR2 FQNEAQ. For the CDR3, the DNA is TGTGCCAGCAGCTCCTCTCCGGGAGTAACCGGGGAGCTGTTTTTT. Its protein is CASSSSPGVTGELFF.

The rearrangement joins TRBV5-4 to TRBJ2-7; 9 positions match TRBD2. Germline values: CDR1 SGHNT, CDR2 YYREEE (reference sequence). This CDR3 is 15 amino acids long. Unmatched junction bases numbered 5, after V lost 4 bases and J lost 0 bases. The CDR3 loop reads CASSPRLADSYEQYF. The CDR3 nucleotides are TGTGCCAGCAGCCCCAGACTAGCGGACTCCTACGAGCAGTACTTC.

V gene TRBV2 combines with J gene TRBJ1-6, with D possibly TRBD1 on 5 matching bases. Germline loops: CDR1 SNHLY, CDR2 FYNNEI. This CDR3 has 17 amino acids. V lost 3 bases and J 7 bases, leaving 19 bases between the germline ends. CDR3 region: CASSESGQGLLNSPLHF. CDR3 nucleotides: TGTGCCAGCAGTGAGAGTGGGCAGGGTCTTTTAAATTCACCCCTCCACTTT. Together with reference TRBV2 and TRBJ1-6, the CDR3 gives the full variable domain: EPEVTQTPSHQVTQMGQEVILRCVPISNHLYFYWYRQILGQKVEFLVSFYNNEISEKSEIFDDQFSVERPDGSNFTLKIRSTKLEDSAMYFCASSESGQGLLNSPLHFGNGTRLTVT.

The CDR3 coding sequence is TGTGCCAGCAGCTTAGGGGGATTAGCGGGGTATCACAATGAGCAGTTCTTC. The encoded protein is CASSLGGLAGYHNEQFF. The rearrangement links TRBV7-9 to TRBJ2-1, with TRBD2 identical over 8 bases. Germline-derived CDR1 and CDR2 are SEHNR and FQNEAQ (reference sequence). CDR3 length: 17 residues. Losses at the gene ends were 1 base for V and 5 bases for J; bases not matched to a gene: 10.

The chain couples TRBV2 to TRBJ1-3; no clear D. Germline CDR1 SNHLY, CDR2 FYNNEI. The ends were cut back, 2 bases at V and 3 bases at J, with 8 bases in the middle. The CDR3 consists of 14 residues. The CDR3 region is CASSERGGGNTIYF. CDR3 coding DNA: TGTGCCAGCAGTGAACGGGGTGGTGGAAACACCATATATTTT.

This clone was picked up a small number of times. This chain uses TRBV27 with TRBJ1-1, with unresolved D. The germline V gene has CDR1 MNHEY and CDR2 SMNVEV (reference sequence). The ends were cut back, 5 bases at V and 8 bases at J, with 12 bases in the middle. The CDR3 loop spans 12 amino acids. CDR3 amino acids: CASSRNGGEAFF. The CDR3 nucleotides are TGTGCCAGCAGTCGCAATGGAGGGGAAGCTTTCTTT.

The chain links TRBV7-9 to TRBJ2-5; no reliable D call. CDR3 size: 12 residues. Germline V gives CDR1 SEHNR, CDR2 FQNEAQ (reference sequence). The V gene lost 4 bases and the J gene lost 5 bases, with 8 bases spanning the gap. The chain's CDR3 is CASSSSMETQYF. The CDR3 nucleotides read TGTGCCAGCAGCTCTTCTATGGAGACCCAGTACTTC. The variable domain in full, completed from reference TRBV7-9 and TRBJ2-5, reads DTGVSQNPRHKITKRGQNVTFRCDPISEHNRLYWYRQTLGQGPEFLTYFQNEAQLEKSRLLSDRFSAERPKGSFSTLEIQRTEQGDSAMYLCASSSSMETQYFGPGTRLLVL.